The 7 T cell receptor beta chains in this list originate from one sample, sequenced in a study of precursors of human CD4 cytotoxic T cells (dated by TCRdb to 2016 to 2019). This sample was sequenced with an Illumina MiSeq. In-frame beta chains were kept once TCRdb had trimmed the public reads at Q25 with fastp and called clones with MiXCR. Identical CDR3 proteins give one entry, which carries the most common genes and DNA. The sample table contains fewer than 300 distinct CDR3 sequences; only one count was recorded for 20% of them. 33% of the sample comes from the top ten. Bulk UMI-based TCR sequencing was performed on four sorted CD4+ memory subsets (TCM, TEM, IL-7Rhigh TEMRA, IL-7R- TEMRA) to test a precursor-effector relationship among CD4 cytotoxic T cells. Sequencing input: memory CD4+ T cells from blood (PBMCs). The source is a human donor in good health.

In its sample, this clonotype ranks as large. V gene TRBV4-2 combines with J gene TRBJ2-1, with 7 bases lining up with TRBD1. Germline trimming cut 2 bases from V and 0 bases from J; bases unmatched to any gene: 4. The CDR3 is 16 residues long. Germline-derived CDR1 and CDR2 are LGHNA and YNFKEQ. This CDR3 reads CASSQPTGASYNEQFF. In nucleotides, the CDR3 is TGTGCCAGCAGCCAACCTACAGGGGCCTCCTACAATGAGCAGTTCTTC.

V gene TRBV2 combines with J gene TRBJ2-3, with 7 bases lining up with TRBD1. The V segment lost 10 bases and the J segment 1 base; nucleotides outside the gene matches: 8. CDR1 is SNHLY and CDR2 is FYNNEI in the germline V gene. The CDR3 is made up of 14 amino acids. CDR3 amino acids: CATPTGWGTDTQYF. In nucleotides, the CDR3 is TGTGCCACTCCGACAGGGTGGGGCACAGATACGCAGTATTTT.

This clonotype was counted a few times. The chain links TRBV29-1 to TRBJ1-2, with D possibly being TRBD1 (5 bases). Looked up from germline, CDR1 is SQVTM and CDR2 is ANQGSEA. The CDR3 sequence is 11 residues long. V lost 7 bases and J 4 bases, leaving 10 bases between the germline ends. CDR3 in DNA: TGCAGCGATCAGGGTACCTATGGCTACACCTTC. It specifies CSDQGTYGYTF.

This sequence joins TRBV12-3 or TRBV12-4 and TRBJ1-1, with TRBD1 matching over 7 bases. This CDR3 contains 17 residues. The V and J ends lost 6 bases and 6 bases, in that order; junction bases with no gene match: 19. The CDR3 DNA follows: TGTGCCAGCAGCCTACAGCCACTCAGGGGGAAGGTTCCTGAAGCTTTCTTT. Translation gives CASSLQPLRGKVPEAFF.

This clonotype was seen more than once but under ten times. The CDR3 sequence: CASRETGEPQHF. As DNA, the CDR3 is TGTGCCAGCAGGGAAACAGGGGAGCCCCAGCATTTT. This sequence joins TRBV6-1 and TRBJ1-5; 7 bases agree with TRBD1. The ends lost 6 bases at V and 8 bases at J; junction bases unmatched: 4. CDR3 size: 12 residues. CDR1 is MNHNS and CDR2 is SASEGT in the germline V gene.

By share, this clonotype counts as large. The chain employs TRBV19 and TRBJ2-2; 8 nucleotides agree with TRBD2. This CDR3 is built from 16 residues. V was pared by 5 bases and J by 0 bases, with 5 bases of the junction left unmatched. Germline V lookup: CDR1 LNHDA, CDR2 SQIVND (reference sequence). The CDR3 nucleotides read TGTGCCAGTAGTGGCGGGACTAGACCGAACACCGGGGAGCTGTTTTTT. Protein sequence: CASSGGTRPNTGELFF.

By frequency in the sample, this clonotype is large. The V and J genes are TRBV3-1 and TRBJ1-1; D might be TRBD1 (5 bases). This CDR3 has 15 amino acids. The V gene lost 1 base and the J gene lost 1 base, with 10 bases spanning the gap. Germline CDR1 reads LGHDT; CDR2 reads YNNKEL (reference sequence). The CDR3 DNA reads as TGTGCCAGCAGCCAAGCTTGGGGGGGGAACACTGAAGCTTTCTTT. As protein: CASSQAWGGNTEAFF.